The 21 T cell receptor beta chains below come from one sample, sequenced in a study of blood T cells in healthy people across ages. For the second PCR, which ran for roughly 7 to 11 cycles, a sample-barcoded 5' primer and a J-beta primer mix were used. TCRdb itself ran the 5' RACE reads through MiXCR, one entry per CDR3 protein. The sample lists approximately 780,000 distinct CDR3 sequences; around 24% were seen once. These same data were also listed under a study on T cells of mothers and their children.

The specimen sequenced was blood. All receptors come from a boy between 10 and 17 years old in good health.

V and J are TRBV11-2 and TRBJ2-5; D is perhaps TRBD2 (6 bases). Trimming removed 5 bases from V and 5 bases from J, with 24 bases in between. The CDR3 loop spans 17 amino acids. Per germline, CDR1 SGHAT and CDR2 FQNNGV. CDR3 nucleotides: TGTGCCAGCAGCCAACGGCCCTGGGGGGTTTACGGGGAGACCCAGTACTTC. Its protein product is CASSQRPWGVYGETQYF. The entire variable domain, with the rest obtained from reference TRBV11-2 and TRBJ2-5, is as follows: EAGVAQSPRYKIIEKRQSVAFWCNPISGHATLYWYQQILGQGPKLLIQFQNNGVVDDSQLPKDRFSAERLKGVDSTLKIQPAKLEDSAVYLCASSQRPWGVYGETQYFGPGTRLLVL.

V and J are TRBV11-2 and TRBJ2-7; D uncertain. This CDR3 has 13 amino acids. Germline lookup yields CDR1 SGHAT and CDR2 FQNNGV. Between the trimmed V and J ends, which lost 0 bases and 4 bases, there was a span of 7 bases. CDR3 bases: TGTGCCAGCAGCTTAGATGGCAAGTACGAGCAGTACTTC. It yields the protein CASSLDGKYEQYF.

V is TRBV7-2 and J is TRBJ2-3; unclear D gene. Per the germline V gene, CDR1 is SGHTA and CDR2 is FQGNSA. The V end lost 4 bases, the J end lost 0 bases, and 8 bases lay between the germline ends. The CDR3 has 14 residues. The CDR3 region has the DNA TGTGCCAGCAGCTCGCCAACAAGCACAGATACGCAGTATTTT. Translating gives CASSSPTSTDTQYF.

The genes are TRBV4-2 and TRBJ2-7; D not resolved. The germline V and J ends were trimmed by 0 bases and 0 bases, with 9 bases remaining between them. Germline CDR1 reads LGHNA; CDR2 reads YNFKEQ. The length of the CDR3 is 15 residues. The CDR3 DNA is TGTGCCAGCAGCCAAGATCTGGAAAGCTCCTACGAGCAGTACTTC. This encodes CASSQDLESSYEQYF.

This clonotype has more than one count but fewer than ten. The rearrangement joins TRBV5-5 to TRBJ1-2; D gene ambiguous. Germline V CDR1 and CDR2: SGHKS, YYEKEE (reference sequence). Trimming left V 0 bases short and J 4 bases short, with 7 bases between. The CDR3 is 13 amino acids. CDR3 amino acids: CASSLERSYGYTF. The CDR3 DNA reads TGTGCCAGCAGCTTGGAAAGGAGCTATGGCTACACCTTC. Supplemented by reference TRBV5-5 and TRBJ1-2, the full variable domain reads DAGVTQSPTHLIKTRGQQVTLRCSPISGHKSVSWYQQVLGQGPQFIFQYYEKEERGRGNFPDRFSARQFPNYSSELNVNALLLGDSALYLCASSLERSYGYTFGSGTRLTVV.

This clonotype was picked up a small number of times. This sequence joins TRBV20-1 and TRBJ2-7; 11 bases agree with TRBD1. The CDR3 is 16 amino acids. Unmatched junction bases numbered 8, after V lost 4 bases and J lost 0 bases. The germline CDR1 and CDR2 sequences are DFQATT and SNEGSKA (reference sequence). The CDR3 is CSAISGTGGASYEQYF. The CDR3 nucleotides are TGCAGTGCTATCTCCGGGACAGGGGGGGCCTCCTACGAGCAGTACTTC.

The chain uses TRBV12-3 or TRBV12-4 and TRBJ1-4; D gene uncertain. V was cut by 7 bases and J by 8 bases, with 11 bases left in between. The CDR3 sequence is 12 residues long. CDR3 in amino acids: CASKEGGEKLFF. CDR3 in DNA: TGTGCCAGCAAGGAGGGAGGGGAAAAACTGTTTTTT.

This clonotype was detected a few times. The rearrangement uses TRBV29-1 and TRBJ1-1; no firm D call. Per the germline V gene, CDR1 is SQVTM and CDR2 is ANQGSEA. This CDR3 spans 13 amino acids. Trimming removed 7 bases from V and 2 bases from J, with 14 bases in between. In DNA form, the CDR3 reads TGCAGCGGTGCTATACAGTTTAACACTGAAGCTTTCTTT. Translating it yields CSGAIQFNTEAFF. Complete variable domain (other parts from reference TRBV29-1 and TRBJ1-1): SAVISQKPSRDICQRGTSLTIQCQVDSQVTMMFWYRQQPGQSLTLIATANQGSEATYESGFVIDKFPISRPNLTFSTLTVSNMSPEDSSIYLCSGAIQFNTEAFFGQGTRLTVV.

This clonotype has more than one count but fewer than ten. CDR3 amino acids: CASSTQGTALYQETQYF. The CDR3 bases are TGTGCCAGCAGTACGCAGGGGACAGCTTTGTACCAAGAGACCCAGTACTTC. This chain uses TRBV12-3 or TRBV12-4 with TRBJ2-5, with 7 bases matching TRBD1. The CDR3 spans 17 residues. V lost 5 bases and J lost 0; bases outside the gene matches: 12.

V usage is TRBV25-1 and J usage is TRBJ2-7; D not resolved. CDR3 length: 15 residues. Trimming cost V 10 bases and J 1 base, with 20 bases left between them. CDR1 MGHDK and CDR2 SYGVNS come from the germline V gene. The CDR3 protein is CATFGWLHESYEQYF. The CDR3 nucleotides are TGTGCCACCTTCGGGTGGCTGCATGAGTCCTACGAGCAGTACTTC.

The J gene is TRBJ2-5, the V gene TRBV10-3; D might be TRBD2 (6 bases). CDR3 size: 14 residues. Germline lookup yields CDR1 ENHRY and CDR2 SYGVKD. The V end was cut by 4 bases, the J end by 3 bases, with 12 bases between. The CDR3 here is CAISAGTGEETQYF. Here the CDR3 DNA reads TGTGCCATCAGTGCAGGGACGGGGGAAGAGACCCAGTACTTC.

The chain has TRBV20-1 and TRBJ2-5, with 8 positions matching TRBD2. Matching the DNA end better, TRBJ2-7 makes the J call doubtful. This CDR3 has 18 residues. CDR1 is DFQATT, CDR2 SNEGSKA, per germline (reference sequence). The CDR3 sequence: CSARDSPAGGLSSYEQYF. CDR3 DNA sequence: TGCAGTGCTAGAGATTCTCCGGCGGGGGGCCTAAGCTCCTACGAGCAGTACTTC.

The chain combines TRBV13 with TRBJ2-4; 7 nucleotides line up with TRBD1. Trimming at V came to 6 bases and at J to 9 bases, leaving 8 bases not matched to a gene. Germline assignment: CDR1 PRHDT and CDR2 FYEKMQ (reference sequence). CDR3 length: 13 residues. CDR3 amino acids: CASSIGQEGIQYF. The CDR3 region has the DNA TGTGCCAGCAGTATCGGACAGGAAGGCATTCAGTACTTC. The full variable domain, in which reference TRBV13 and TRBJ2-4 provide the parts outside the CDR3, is AAGVIQSPRHLIKEKRETATLKCYPIPRHDTVYWYQQGPGQDPQFLISFYEKMQSDKGSIPDRFSAQQFSDYHSELNMSSLELGDSALYFCASSIGQEGIQYFGAGTRLSVL.

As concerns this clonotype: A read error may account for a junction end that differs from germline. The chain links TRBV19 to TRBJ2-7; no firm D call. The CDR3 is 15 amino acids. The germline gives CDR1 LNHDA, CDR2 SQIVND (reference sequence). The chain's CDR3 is CASSIGRARSYEQYF. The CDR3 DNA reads TGTGCCAGTAGTATCGGTCGGGCCCGCTCCTACGAGCAGTATTTC. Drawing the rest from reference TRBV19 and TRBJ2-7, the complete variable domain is DGGITQSPKYLFRKEGQNVTLSCEQNLNHDAMYWYRQDPGQGLRLIYYSQIVNDFQKGDIAEGYSVSREKKESFPLTVTSAQKNPTAFYLCASSIGRARSYEQYFGPGTRLTVT.

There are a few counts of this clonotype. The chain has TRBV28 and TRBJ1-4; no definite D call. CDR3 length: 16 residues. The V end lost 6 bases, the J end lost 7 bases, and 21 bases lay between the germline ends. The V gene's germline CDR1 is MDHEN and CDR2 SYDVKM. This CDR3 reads CASSSRLGRGGEKLFF. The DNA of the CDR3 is TGTGCCAGCAGCTCCCGCCTAGGGCGAGGCGGTGAAAAACTGTTTTTT.

The CDR3 loop reads CSVDGGANYGYTF. The CDR3, as DNA: TGCAGCGTTGACGGGGGTGCCAACTATGGCTACACCTTC. The V gene is TRBV29-1, the J gene TRBJ1-2, with D possibly being TRBD1 (5 bases). V shed 3 bases and J shed 2 bases, with 10 bases lying between them. The CDR3 is 13 residues long. CDR1 and CDR2 (germline): SQVTM, ANQGSEA.

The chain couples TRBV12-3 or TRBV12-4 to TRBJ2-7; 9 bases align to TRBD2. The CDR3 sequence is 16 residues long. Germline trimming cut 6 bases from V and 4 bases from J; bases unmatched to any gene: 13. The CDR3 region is CASSTFGERGEYEQYF. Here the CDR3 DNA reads TGTGCCAGCAGCACCTTTGGAGAGCGGGGGGAGTACGAGCAGTACTTC.

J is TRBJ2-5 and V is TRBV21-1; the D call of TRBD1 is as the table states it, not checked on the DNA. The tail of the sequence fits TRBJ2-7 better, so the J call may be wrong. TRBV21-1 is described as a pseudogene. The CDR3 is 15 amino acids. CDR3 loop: CASSKTGAEPYEQYF. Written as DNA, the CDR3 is TGTGCCAGCAGCAAAACAGGCGCAGAACCCTACGAGCAGTACTTC.

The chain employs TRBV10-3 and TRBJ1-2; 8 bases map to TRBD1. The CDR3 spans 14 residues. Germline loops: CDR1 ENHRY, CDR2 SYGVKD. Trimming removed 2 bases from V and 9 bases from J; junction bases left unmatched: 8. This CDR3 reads CAISEGQGRGSYTF. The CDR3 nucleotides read TGTGCCATCAGTGAGGGACAGGGCAGGGGAAGCTACACCTTC.

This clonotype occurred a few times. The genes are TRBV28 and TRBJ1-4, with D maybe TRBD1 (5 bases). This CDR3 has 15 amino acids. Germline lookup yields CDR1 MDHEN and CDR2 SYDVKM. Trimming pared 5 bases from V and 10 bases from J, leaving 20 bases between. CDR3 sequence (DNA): TGTGCCAGCAGTCCTACAGGAGGCTCGAGTGTAAAACTGTTTTTT. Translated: CASSPTGGSSVKLFF. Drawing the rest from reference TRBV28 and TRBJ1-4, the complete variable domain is DVKVTQSSRYLVKRTGEKVFLECVQDMDHENMFWYRQDPGLGLRLIYFSYDVKMKEKGDIPEGYSVSREKKERFSLILESASTNQTSMYLCASSPTGGSSVKLFFGSGTQLSVL.

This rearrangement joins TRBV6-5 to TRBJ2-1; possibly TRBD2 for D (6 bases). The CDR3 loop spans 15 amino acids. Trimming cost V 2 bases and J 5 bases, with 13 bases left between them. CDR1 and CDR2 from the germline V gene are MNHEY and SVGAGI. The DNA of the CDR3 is TGTGCCAGCAGTTACCGGGCTAGCGCCGACAATGAGCAGTTCTTC. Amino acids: CASSYRASADNEQFF.